These T cell receptor beta chains were read from a single sample in a study of a mutant IDH1 vaccine in newly diagnosed glioma. Their antigen targets remain unknown. Assay: immunoSEQ multiplex PCR; the TCRdb copy retains only in-frame clones and omits some. In the table there are approximately 50,000 clones, roughly 80% of which are singletons. The sequenced sample was PBMCs, obtained from a glioma patient whose treatment included an IDH1 peptide vaccine. Source of these receptors: a middle-aged man with glioma. Each CDR3 is given with its conserved first and last residue. A D gene is named only where the DNA matches it firmly. The size of a clone is reported for some rows only, either as once, few or many, or as a class for expanded clones.

J gene	V gene	D gene	clone size	CDR3 protein	CDR3 DNA
TRBJ1-6	TRBV6-1	NA	NA	CASSEVEARSSYNSPLHF	TGTGCCAGCAGTGAAGTGGAAGCTCGGAGCTCCTATAATTCACCCCTCCACTTT
TRBJ2-1	TRBV5-1	NA	NA	CASSSPKGGNEQFF	TGCGCCAGCAGCTCACCAAAAGGTGGCAATGAGCAGTTCTTC
TRBJ1-5	TRBV30	NA	NA	CAWSVGLVVSEPQHF	TGTGCCTGGAGTGTCGGTCTAGTGGTTAGCGAGCCCCAGCATTTT
TRBJ2-1	TRBV18	NA	few	CASSEGRAHYNEQFF	TGTGCCAGCTCAGAGGGAAGGGCCCACTACAATGAGCAGTTCTTC
TRBJ2-2	TRBV19	TRBD2	NA	CASSPSGGAPGELFF	TGTGCCAGTAGCCCCAGCGGGGGGGCCCCCGGGGAGCTGTTTTTT
TRBJ2-3	TRBV4-1	TRBD2	NA	CASRAGGVTDTQYF	TGCGCCAGCAGGGCCGGGGGGGTTACAGATACGCAGTATTTT
TRBJ2-3	TRBV5-6	NA	NA	CASSQRRFRGVGTDTQYF	TGTGCCAGCAGCCAAAGGAGGTTTAGAGGGGTCGGCACAGATACGCAGTATTTT
TRBJ2-2	TRBV11-2	NA	few	CASSSEWLNTGELFF	TGTGCCAGCAGCTCAGAGTGGCTGAACACCGGGGAGCTGTTTTTT
TRBJ2-2	TRBV10-3	TRBD2	few	CAISDAGDTGELFF	TGTGCCATCAGTGACGCGGGGGACACCGGGGAGCTGTTTTTT
TRBJ1-5	TRBV6-5	NA	once	CASRAGGGKPQHF	TGTGCCAGCAGGGCCGGGGGGGGGAAGCCCCAGCATTTT
TRBJ1-1	TRBV6-1	NA	few	CASRYRATEAFF	TGTGCCAGCAGATACAGGGCCACTGAAGCTTTCTTT
TRBJ2-7	TRBV4-1	NA	once	CASSQETGAYEQYF	TGCGCCAGCAGCCAAGAGACGGGAGCCTACGAGCAGTACTTC
TRBJ1-1	TRBV6-1	NA	NA	CASNLWGEIAHEAFF	TGTGCCAGCAATCTATGGGGGGAGATAGCTCATGAAGCTTTCTTT
TRBJ2-5	TRBV6-5	TRBD2	NA	CASSYSGGIPETQYF	TGTGCCAGCAGTTACTCGGGGGGGATCCCAGAGACCCAGTACTTC
TRBJ2-5	TRBV2	NA	NA	CAREPTPGNQETQYF	TGTGCCAGAGAACCTACTCCGGGGAACCAAGAGACCCAGTACTTC
TRBJ1-6	TRBV9	NA	NA	CASSEAVHGAGESLHF	TGTGCCAGCAGCGAGGCCGTTCATGGGGCTGGGGAATCCCTCCACTTT
TRBJ1-3	TRBV6-4	TRBD1	NA	CASSDPKRQGIYSGNTIYF	TGTGCCAGCAGTGACCCTAAAAGACAGGGGATTTACTCTGGAAACACCATATATTTT